The 24 T cell receptor beta chains in this list originate from one sample, sequenced in a study of cytomegalovirus exposure and HLA in healthy donors. The PCR used 60 Vbeta and 13 Jbeta primers. The repertoire was sequenced with immunoSEQ multiplex PCR; TCRdb's copy has only in-frame clones and lacks some. This sample has approximately 220,000 clones; 65% to 90% occur once, and the top ten carry over 1.1%. Sequenced material: PBMCs. The source is a girl aged 10 to 17 in good health and CMV-seronegative.

The J gene is TRBJ2-5, the V gene TRBV6-5; D remains ambiguous. With 2 bases removed from V and 4 bases from J, the gap between germline ends came to 8 bases. Per the germline V gene, CDR1 is MNHEY and CDR2 is SVGAGI. This CDR3 is 13 amino acids long. CDR3 loop: CASSYRVRETQYF. CDR3 in DNA: TGTGCCAGCAGTTACCGAGTTCGAGAGACCCAGTACTTC.

The chain recombines TRBV7-7 with TRBJ1-2, with TRBD1 as a possible D gene (5 bases). V lost 3 bases and J lost 3, with 11 bases in between. CDR1 and CDR2 (germline): SSHAT, FNYEAQ (reference sequence). The CDR3 has 14 residues. The CDR3 sequence is CASSLTVTDYGYTF. CDR3 nucleotides: TGTGCCAGCAGCTTGACAGTAACCGACTATGGCTACACCTTC.

The V gene is TRBV14, the J gene TRBJ2-5, with 8 bases aligning to TRBD1. Germline CDR1 SGHDN, CDR2 FVKESK. Trimming took 0 bases from V and 3 from J; bases not matched to a gene: 6. CDR3 length: 16 residues. The CDR3: CASSQDLGTGEETQYF. CDR3 bases: TGTGCCAGCAGCCAAGATCTAGGGACAGGAGAAGAGACCCAGTACTTC.

The chain links TRBV2 to TRBJ1-3; 7 bases are shared with TRBD1. Germline V gene data show CDR1 as SNHLY and CDR2 as FYNNEI. This CDR3 is built from 15 residues. The junction had 8 bases not matched to a gene; V was cut back by 5 bases and J by 4 bases. CDR3 amino acids: CASSSQGGWGNTIYF. The CDR3 DNA reads TGTGCCAGCAGTTCCCAAGGGGGCTGGGGAAACACCATATATTTT.

V and J are TRBV30 and TRBJ2-5; maybe TRBD2 (6 bases). Germline lookup yields CDR1 GTSNPN and CDR2 SVGIG (reference sequence). V lost 1 base and J 5 bases, leaving 11 bases between the germline ends. The CDR3 is 13 residues long. CDR3 coding DNA: TGTGCCTGGAGTGGAGGGAGCGGGGAGACCCAGTACTTC. Protein product: CAWSGGSGETQYF.

The chain has TRBV18 and TRBJ2-5, with 8 bases matching TRBD2. The germline gives CDR1 KGHSH, CDR2 LQKENI. This CDR3 has 13 residues. Trimming cost V 6 bases and J 5 bases; bases outside gene matches: 5. CDR3: CASSRGGEETQYF. CDR3 DNA sequence: TGTGCCAGCTCCCGGGGGGGCGAGGAGACCCAGTACTTC.

This sequence joins TRBV5-4 and TRBJ2-7; possibly TRBD2 for D (5 bases). Trimming took 4 bases from V and 4 from J, leaving 24 bases between them. Germline V CDR1 and CDR2: SGHNT, YYREEE (reference sequence). There are 17 residues in the CDR3. Here the CDR3 DNA reads TGTGCCAGCAGCCTGGGGTTTAGCGAAAACACCAATTACGAGCAGTACTTC. Protein product: CASSLGFSENTNYEQYF.

For this clone: One end of the junction is discordant with germline, which a read error may explain. The chain carries TRBV4-2 and TRBJ1-1; D not resolved. Germline V gene lookup returns CDR1 LGHNA and CDR2 YNFKEQ. The length of the CDR3 is 13 residues. Written as DNA, the CDR3 is TGTGCCAGCAGCCAACGAGAGGGAACCTTAGCGAAATTT. It translates to CASSQREGTLAKF.

The genes are TRBV2 and TRBJ2-2; D might be TRBD2 (5 bases). Trimming took 8 bases from V and 2 from J, leaving 15 bases between them. The V gene's germline CDR1 is SNHLY and CDR2 FYNNEI. The CDR3 sequence is 15 residues long. In nucleotides, the CDR3 is TGTGCCAGCTCGAGTAGACGGGAAAACACCGGGGAGCTGTTTTTT. This codes for CASSSRRENTGELFF.

CDR3 nucleotide sequence: TGTGCCAGCAGCGGGACAGGTGGAGTCTGGAGTGAGCAGTTCTTC. This gives the protein CASSGTGGVWSEQFF. The chain recombines TRBV7-9 with TRBJ2-1, with 8 bases fitting TRBD1. The V and J ends lost 5 bases and 9 bases, in that order; junction bases with no gene match: 12. Germline CDR1 is SEHNR and CDR2 is FQNEAQ (reference sequence). CDR3 length equals 15 residues.

This chain connects TRBV21-1 to TRBJ1-1. TRBV21-1 is assigned pseudogene status. The CDR3 is made up of 13 amino acids. CDR3: CASSKAAGTEAFF. The CDR3 DNA reads TGTGCCAGCAGCAAAGCGGCCGGGACTGAAGCTTTCTTT.

The chain has TRBV5-4 and TRBJ2-7, with 7 bases lining up with TRBD1. There are 13 residues in the CDR3. Germline V gene lookup returns CDR1 SGHNT and CDR2 YYREEE (reference sequence). Trimming took 0 bases from V and 13 from J; bases not matched to a gene: 10. CDR3 DNA sequence: TGTGCCAGCAGCTTGGCAGGGGGTGGGGGCCATTACTTC. Encoded protein: CASSLAGGGGHYF.

This chain uses TRBV6-5 with TRBJ2-4; 9 bases match TRBD2. J lost 5 bases, V lost 2 bases, and 7 bases had no gene match. This CDR3 comprises 16 residues. Germline loops: CDR1 MNHEY, CDR2 SVGAGI. The CDR3 coding sequence is TGTGCCAGCAGTTACACGGATAGACTAGCGGAAAACATTCAGTACTTC. Translating gives CASSYTDRLAENIQYF.

The chain links TRBV7-9 to TRBJ2-3; 9 bases map to TRBD1. J was trimmed by 4 bases and V by 3 bases; bases with no gene match: 2. Germline loops: CDR1 SEHNR, CDR2 FQNEAQ (reference sequence). The CDR3 totals 14 residues. CDR3 sequence reads: CASSFGQGPDTQYF. CDR3 coding DNA: TGTGCCAGCAGCTTTGGACAGGGGCCAGATACGCAGTATTTT.

The chain is built from TRBV13 and TRBJ2-1; 9 bases line up with TRBD2. Trimming at V came to 3 bases and at J to 7 bases, leaving 7 bases not matched to a gene. Germline lookup yields CDR1 PRHDT and CDR2 FYEKMQ (reference sequence). The CDR3 has 15 residues. CDR3 loop: CASSFQSGGINEQFF. The CDR3 DNA follows: TGTGCCAGCAGCTTTCAAAGCGGGGGGATAAATGAGCAGTTCTTC.

Worth noting for this clone: The same CDR3 is also encoded by other DNA sequences in this sample. The rearrangement links TRBV7-9 to TRBJ2-5, with no clear D. The CDR3 runs 11 residues. Germline CDR1 and CDR2: SEHNR and FQNEAQ (reference sequence). Trimming left V 5 bases short and J 3 bases short, with 4 bases between. This chain's CDR3 is CASSREETQYF. CDR3 nucleotide sequence: TGTGCCAGCAGCCGAGAAGAGACCCAGTACTTC.

The chain has TRBV28 and TRBJ1-1, with 8 bases identical to TRBD1. The CDR3 has 13 residues. J was trimmed by 11 bases and V by 2 bases; bases with no gene match: 7. Germline CDR1 is MDHEN and CDR2 is SYDVKM. CDR3 DNA: TGTGCCAGCAGTTTAGACAGGGGTTGGGCGGCTTTCTTT. It encodes CASSLDRGWAAFF.

This rearrangement joins TRBV27 to TRBJ2-7; weak D call: TRBD1 (6 bases). The CDR3 length is 14 residues. Trimming took 3 bases from V and 4 from J, leaving 13 bases between them. Germline V gene data show CDR1 as MNHEY and CDR2 as SMNVEV (reference sequence). CDR3: CASSLRTDQYEQYF. The CDR3 nucleotides read TGTGCCAGCAGTTTGCGGACAGATCAATACGAGCAGTACTTC.

The rearrangement uses TRBV7-9 and TRBJ2-2, with D possibly matching TRBD1 (5 bases). The CDR3 runs 16 residues. Per germline, CDR1 SEHNR and CDR2 FQNEAQ (reference sequence). Trimming cost V 1 base and J 0 bases, with 9 bases left between them. This CDR3 reads CASSLETVANTGELFF. In nucleotides, the CDR3 is TGTGCCAGCAGCTTAGAGACAGTAGCGAACACCGGGGAGCTGTTTTTT.

This clone has just one count. This chain links TRBV28 with TRBJ1-6, with 9 bases that match TRBD1. Germline-derived CDR1 and CDR2 are MDHEN and SYDVKM. V trimming: 4 bases; J trimming: 9 bases; junction bases outside the gene matches: 7. This CDR3 spans 15 amino acids. The CDR3 nucleotides read TGTGCCAGCAGTTCGGCGACAGGGGGAGGTTCACCCCTCCACTTT. Its translation: CASSSATGGGSPLHF.

The J gene is TRBJ2-7, the V gene TRBV7-9; 8 bases fit TRBD2. The germline CDR1 and CDR2 sequences are SEHNR and FQNEAQ (reference sequence). V shed 5 bases, J shed 1 base, and the junction held 10 bases outside the gene matches. The CDR3 is made up of 16 amino acids. The CDR3 loop reads CASSPRTSKSSYEQYF. CDR3 sequence (DNA): TGTGCCAGCAGCCCAAGGACTAGCAAGTCTTCCTACGAGCAGTACTTC.

This clone showed up just a few times. The J gene is TRBJ1-1, the V gene TRBV21-1; the D segment call TRBD1 is taken from the table without a DNA check. TRBV21-1 is labeled a pseudogene. The CDR3 sequence is 15 residues long. The CDR3 coding sequence is TGTGCCAGCAGCGGGCCATCAGCTATGAACACTGAAGCTTTCTTT. Translating gives CASSGPSAMNTEAFF.

This clone has only one observation. CDR3 protein: CASSYSGAGGIREQYF. The CDR3 nucleotides read TGTGCCAGCAGTTACTCCGGGGCAGGGGGCATAAGGGAGCAGTACTTC. The chain employs TRBV6-5 and TRBJ2-7; 8 bases match TRBD1. The CDR3 consists of 16 residues. Germline V gives CDR1 MNHEY, CDR2 SVGAGI. J gave up 7 bases and V 0 bases, and 11 bases lay outside the gene matches.

The V gene is TRBV13, the J gene TRBJ2-5; maybe TRBD1 (5 bases). CDR1 and CDR2 from the germline V gene are PRHDT and FYEKMQ (reference sequence). The CDR3 length is 13 residues. V shed 3 bases and J shed 3 bases, with 8 bases lying between them. CDR3 in DNA: TGTGCCAGCAGCTTTCAGGGTGAAGAGACCCAGTACTTC. It specifies CASSFQGEETQYF.